This T cell receptor beta chain was profiled in a study of blood T cells in healthy people across ages. A second roughly 6 to 12 cycle PCR used barcoded and J-beta primers. Using its own MiXCR run on the 5' RACE reads, TCRdb lists one record per CDR3 protein. The sample carries hundreds of thousands of distinct CDR3 sequences, under 25% recorded once. V lost 0 bases to trimming and J lost 2 bases; unmatched junction nucleotides: 10. Germline lookup yields CDR1 GTSNPN and CDR2 SVGIG (reference sequence). The CDR3 is 18 residues long. This TCR came from a man aged 65 to 85 in good health. The chain recombines TRBV30 with TRBJ2-4; 10 bases align to TRBD2. Sequenced: blood. This CDR3 reads CAWSVLSGRGGSKNIQYF. DNA for the CDR3: TGTGCCTGGAGTGTACTAAGCGGGAGGGGTGGGTCCAAAAACATTCAGTACTTC. Filled out from reference TRBV30 and TRBJ2-4, the complete variable domain reads SQTIHQWPATLVQPVGSPLSLECTVEGTSNPNLYWYRQAAGRGLQLLFYSVGIGQISSEVPQNLSASRPQDRQFILSSKKLLLSDSGFYLCAWSVLSGRGGSKNIQYFGAGTRLSVL.